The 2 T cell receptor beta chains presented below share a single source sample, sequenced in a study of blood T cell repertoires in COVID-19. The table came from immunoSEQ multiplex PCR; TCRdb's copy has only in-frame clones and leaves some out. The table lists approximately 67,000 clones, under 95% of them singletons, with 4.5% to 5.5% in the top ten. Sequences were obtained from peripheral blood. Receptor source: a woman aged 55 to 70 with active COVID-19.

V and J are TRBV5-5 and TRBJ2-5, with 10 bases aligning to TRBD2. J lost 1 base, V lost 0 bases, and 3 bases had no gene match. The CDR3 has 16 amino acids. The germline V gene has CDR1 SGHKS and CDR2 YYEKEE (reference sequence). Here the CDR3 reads CASSLGLAGIQETQYF. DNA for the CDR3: TGTGCCAGCAGCTTGGGACTAGCGGGTATCCAAGAGACCCAGTACTTC.

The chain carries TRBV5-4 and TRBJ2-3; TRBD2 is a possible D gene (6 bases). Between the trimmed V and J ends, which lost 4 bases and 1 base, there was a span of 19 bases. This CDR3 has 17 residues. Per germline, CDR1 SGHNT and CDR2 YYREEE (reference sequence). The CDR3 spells CASSPGGGRVGTDTQYF. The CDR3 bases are TGTGCCAGCAGCCCCGGGGGTGGGCGCGTTGGCACAGATACGCAGTATTTT.